This TCR beta chain was sequenced during a study of T cells in localized non-small cell lung cancer. Study-level points and caveats: Heterogeneity is still possible, as just one tumor region was sequenced. Prolonged overall survival went with higher T cell density in the blood. Of the tissues analyzed, uninvolved adjacent lung showed maximal T cell clonality, greater than tumor.

The junction had 10 bases not matched to a gene; V was cut back by 6 bases and J by 3 bases. This CDR3 is 15 amino acids long. Germline-derived CDR1 and CDR2 are SGHRS and YFSETQ. This table comes from immunoSEQ multiplex PCR, and its TCRdb copy is limited to in-frame clones, with some not included. The sample records some 49,000 clones, roughly 79% being singletons. A remark on this clone: Its target is unknown.

The starting material was peripheral blood mononuclear cells, obtained before any cancer treatment. The clonotype was recovered from a man aged 35-75 years with stage III lung adenocarcinoma. The chain recombines TRBV5-1 with TRBJ2-3, with 7 bases fitting TRBD2. The CDR3 spells CASNTGAGSTDTQYF. CDR3 DNA: TGCGCCAGCAACACTGGAGCGGGGAGTACAGATACGCAGTATTTT.